These T cell receptor beta chains were read from a single sample in a study of CD8 T cells in ankylosing spondylitis. TCRdb used MiXCR to reprocess the 5' RACE reads, holding one entry per CDR3 protein. Of approximately 150,000 distinct CDR3 sequences listed, about 32% are singletons. Input material: synovial fluid, either unsorted or a sorted T cell fraction (not recorded which). These TCRs come from a male donor with ankylosing spondylitis. Each CDR3 is given with its conserved first and last residue. The order of the fields is CDR3 DNA, CDR3 protein, D gene, clone size, J gene, V gene. The D gene is left open where the match is weak. Where a row states a size, it is once, few, many or the class of an expanded clone; other rows omit it.

TGTGCCAGCAGCTTAACAGGGGGGAGTCAGACCCAGTACTTC	CASSLTGGSQTQYF	TRBD1	few	TRBJ2-5	TRBV7-9
TGTGCCACCAGTGATGGAAGCTACGAGCAGTACTTC	CATSDGSYEQYF	NA	few	TRBJ2-7	TRBV24-1
TGTGCCAGCAGCTTGGAGAGCGGGGGGCCCACAGATACGCAGTATTTT	CASSLESGGPTDTQYF	TRBD2	NA	TRBJ2-3	TRBV5-6
TGTGCCAGCAGCTTAATACCGGCCGGGTCCTCCGGAAACACCATATATTTT	CASSLIPAGSSGNTIYF	NA	NA	TRBJ1-3	TRBV7-2
TGTGCCAGCAAACCCTTCTCAGGGACCCAGTACTTC	CASKPFSGTQYF	NA	NA	TRBJ2-5	TRBV2
TGTGCCAGTAGTCCCGAGGACGGACGCTCTGGGGCCAACGTCCTGACTTTC	CASSPEDGRSGANVLTF	NA	NA	TRBJ2-6	TRBV19
TGTGCCAGCAGCCAACTCCAGGGAGCCACTGAAGCTTTCTTT	CASSQLQGATEAFF	NA	NA	TRBJ1-1	TRBV3-1
TGTGCCAGCAGTCTGGGCAGGGACGTCAATCAGCCCCAGCATTTT	CASSLGRDVNQPQHF	NA	NA	TRBJ1-5	TRBV6-1
TGTGCCAGCAGTCTAGCGGGGGGGAAGGGTACGCAGTATTTT	CASSLAGGKGTQYF	TRBD2	few	TRBJ2-3	TRBV12-3/TRBV12-4
TGTGCCAGCAGCCCTGGGCAGGGTTCATTCTCAGATACGCAGTATTTT	CASSPGQGSFSDTQYF	NA	many	TRBJ2-3	TRBV7-3
TGTGCCAGCAGCTTCCGGCCTAGCGCCAACAATGAGCAGTTCTTC	CASSFRPSANNEQFF	NA	NA	TRBJ2-1	TRBV11-2
TGTGCCAGCAGCTTAAACGGGGGGGGCCCCGGGGAGCTGTTTTTT	CASSLNGGGPGELFF	TRBD2	NA	TRBJ2-2	TRBV7-3
TGTGCCATCGGGCTAGCGGGACGTACCGAGCAGTACTTC	CAIGLAGRTEQYF	TRBD2	NA	TRBJ2-7	TRBV10-3
TGCAGTGCCCCCGAAGGTAGCGTCGTGGAGACCCAGTACTTC	CSAPEGSVVETQYF	NA	many	TRBJ2-5	TRBV20-1
TGCAGTGCCTTAACAGGGGTGGCGAACACTGAAGCTTTCTTT	CSALTGVANTEAFF	TRBD1	NA	TRBJ1-1	TRBV20-1
TGCAGCGTTGCATCGGGAGCAACTAATGAAAAACTGTTTTTT	CSVASGATNEKLFF	NA	NA	TRBJ1-4	TRBV29-1
TGTGCCAGCAGCCCCGGACTAGCGGGAGAGGGGTACACCGGGGAGCTGTTTTTT	CASSPGLAGEGYTGELFF	TRBD2	NA	TRBJ2-2	TRBV4-2
TGCGCCAGCAGCCCAGGGCCCGGTGGGTCCGGGGAGCTGTTTTTT	CASSPGPGGSGELFF	NA	many	TRBJ2-2	TRBV5-1
TGTGCCAGCAGCCCACCAGGGGGGGCCTACAATGAGCAGTTCTTC	CASSPPGGAYNEQFF	NA	few	TRBJ2-1	TRBV11-2
TGTGCCACCAGTGAGTCCGGGACAGGGACCTACGAGCAGTACTTC	CATSESGTGTYEQYF	TRBD1	NA	TRBJ2-7	TRBV24-1
TGTGCCAGCAGCAAGACGGCGAACACTGAAGCTTTCTTT	CASSKTANTEAFF	NA	NA	TRBJ1-1	TRBV7-2
TGTGCCAGCAGCTTAGGTTTAGGGTTGTTTACTTACGAGCAGTACTTC	CASSLGLGLFTYEQYF	NA	few	TRBJ2-7	TRBV7-2
TGCAGTGCTAGGGGCGGAGAAGGCTACACCTTC	CSARGGEGYTF	NA	few	TRBJ1-2	TRBV20-1
TGTGCCAGCAGCCGCCAGGAGACCTCCTACAATGAGCAGTTCTTC	CASSRQETSYNEQFF	NA	once	TRBJ2-1	TRBV2
TGTGCCAGCAGCCAGAGTGCCGGGGAGCTGTTTTTT	CASSQSAGELFF	NA	many	TRBJ2-2	TRBV28
TGCGCCAGCAGCCTGCAAGAGACCCAGTACTTC	CASSLQETQYF	NA	many	TRBJ2-5	TRBV5-1
TGTGCCAGTAGTTCTGCAGCCCTCGGGGGGCACTACGAGCAGTACTTC	CASSSAALGGHYEQYF	NA	NA	TRBJ2-7	TRBV19